The source of this T cell receptor beta chain is a study of T cell responses to AZD1222 COVID-19 vaccine. Overall study findings and caveats: Possibly, clonal diversity was underestimated; donors were largely white British and included more females. As reported, nearly half of all spike-specific TCRs target variant regions that are unmutated. Every sample of the repertoires postdated the peak T cell response.

Assay used: immunoSEQ multiplex PCR; TCRdb lists only in-frame clones, some missing. The sample has approximately 120,000 clones; around 90% are singletons. Comments on this clone: Its target is not known.

Trimming cost V 5 bases and J 3 bases, with 8 bases left between them. This CDR3 is 12 amino acids long. Germline V gives CDR1 SGHTA, CDR2 FQGNSA. The sequence derives from an adult in good health. This rearrangement joins TRBV7-2 to TRBJ2-7, with D possibly TRBD1 on 6 matching bases. Sequencing was performed on peripheral blood, taken on day 0 of MenACWY control vaccination. The CDR3 coding sequence is TGTGCCAGCAGCCCCAGGGGCTACGAGCAGTACTTC. Amino acids: CASSPRGYEQYF.